Below, one T cell receptor beta chain is given with its context. Germline lookup yields CDR1 MDHEN and CDR2 SYDVKM. The CDR3 has 14 amino acids. Trimming pared 9 bases from V and 10 bases from J, leaving 22 bases between. TCRdb keeps only in-frame clones here, not all; method: immunoSEQ multiplex PCR. The sample carries approximately 53,000 clones, 85% to 95% recorded once. The data were taken from a study of T cell changes during pregnancy in multiple sclerosis. The sample in question was CD4+ T cells from peripheral blood mononuclear cells, obtained in the third trimester of pregnancy. This receptor was obtained from a female donor with multiple sclerosis, enrolled in a pregnancy study. The chain carries TRBV28 and TRBJ1-5; TRBD1 might be the D (5 bases). The CDR3 DNA is TGTGCCAGTTTCGGGGGAGGGTCGGATCGACCCCAGCATTTT. Translating gives CASFGGGSDRPQHF.